This T cell receptor beta chain was documented in a study of cytomegalovirus exposure and HLA in healthy donors. Study-wide background: An early release of data contained around 80 million unique TCRs, which came from HLA-typed donors.

The PCR used 60 Vbeta and 13 Jbeta primers. Clones were read by immunoSEQ multiplex PCR, and TCRdb kept only the in-frame ones, dropping some. This table holds 100,000 or so clones, 73% found once. This clone appeared a single time. Its antigen remains unknown. Study-wide findings and caveats: In a later analysis, several top co-occurrence clusters appeared linked to parvovirus B19, influenza, CMV and Epstein-Barr virus. An Asian-associated ancestry cluster reportedly showed fewer N-insertions than the roughly 670-donor mean in a later analysis.

The origin of this receptor is a man aged 35 to 55 in good health and CMV-seronegative. Sequencing was done on a sample of PBMCs.

CDR3 loop: CASSGDTTYEQYF. DNA for the CDR3: TGTGCCAGCAGCGGGGACACAACCTACGAGCAGTACTTC. The chain joins TRBV5-6 to TRBJ2-7; a weak D match, TRBD1 (6 bases). V was trimmed by 4 bases and J by 2 bases, leaving 10 bases between them. CDR3 length: 13 amino acids. CDR1 and CDR2 from the germline V gene are SGHDT and YYEEEE.